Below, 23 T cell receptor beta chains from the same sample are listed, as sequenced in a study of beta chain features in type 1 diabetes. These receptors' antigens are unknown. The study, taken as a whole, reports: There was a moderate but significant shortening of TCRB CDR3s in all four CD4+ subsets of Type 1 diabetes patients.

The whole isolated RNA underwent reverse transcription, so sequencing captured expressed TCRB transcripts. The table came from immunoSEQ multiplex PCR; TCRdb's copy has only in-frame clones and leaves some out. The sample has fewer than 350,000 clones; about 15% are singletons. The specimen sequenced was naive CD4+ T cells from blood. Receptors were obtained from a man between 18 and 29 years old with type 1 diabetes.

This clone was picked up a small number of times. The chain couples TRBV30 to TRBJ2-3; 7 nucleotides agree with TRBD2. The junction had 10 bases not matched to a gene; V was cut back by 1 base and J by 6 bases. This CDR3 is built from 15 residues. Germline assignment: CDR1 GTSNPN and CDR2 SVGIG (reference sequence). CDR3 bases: TGTGCCTGGAGTGCGATTCGCGGGAGAGGGGATACGCAGTATTTT. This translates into CAWSAIRGRGDTQYF.

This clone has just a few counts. CDR3 region: CATSRDPRGGEYF. In DNA, the CDR3 is TGTGCCACCAGCAGAGATCCCCGGGGGGGAGAGTATTTT. The rearrangement links TRBV15 to TRBJ2-3; TRBD2 matches 8 bases. The CDR3 is made up of 13 amino acids. The V gene's germline CDR1 is LNHNV and CDR2 YYDKDF (reference sequence). The V gene end was trimmed by 0 bases and the J gene end by 13 bases; junction bases not matched to a gene: 6.

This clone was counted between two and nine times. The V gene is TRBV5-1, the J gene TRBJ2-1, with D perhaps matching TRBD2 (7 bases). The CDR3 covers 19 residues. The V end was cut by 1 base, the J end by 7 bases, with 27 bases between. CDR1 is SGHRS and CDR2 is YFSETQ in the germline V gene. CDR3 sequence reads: CASSLPGQSIVRGSNEQFF. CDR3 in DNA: TGCGCCAGCAGCTTGCCCGGACAGAGTATAGTGCGGGGGTCAAATGAGCAGTTCTTC.

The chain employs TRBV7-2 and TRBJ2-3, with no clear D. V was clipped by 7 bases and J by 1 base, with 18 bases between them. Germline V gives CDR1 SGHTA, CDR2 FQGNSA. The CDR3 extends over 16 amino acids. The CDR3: CASTPAWSAGTDTQYF. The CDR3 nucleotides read TGTGCCAGCACCCCCGCCTGGAGTGCCGGCACAGATACGCAGTATTTT.

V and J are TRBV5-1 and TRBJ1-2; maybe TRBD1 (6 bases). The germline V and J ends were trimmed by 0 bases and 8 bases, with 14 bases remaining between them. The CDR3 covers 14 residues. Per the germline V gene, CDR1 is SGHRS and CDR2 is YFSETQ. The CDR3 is CASSLEAGVRGYTF. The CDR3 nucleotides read TGCGCCAGCAGCTTGGAGGCAGGGGTGAGGGGCTACACCTTC.

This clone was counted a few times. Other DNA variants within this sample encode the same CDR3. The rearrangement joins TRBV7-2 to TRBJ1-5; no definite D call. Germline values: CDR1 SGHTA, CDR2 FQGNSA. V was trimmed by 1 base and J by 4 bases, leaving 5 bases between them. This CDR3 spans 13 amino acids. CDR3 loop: CASSLGENQPQHF. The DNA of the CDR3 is TGTGCCAGCAGCTTAGGAGAGAATCAGCCCCAGCATTTT.

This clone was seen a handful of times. The CDR3 coding sequence is TGCGCCAGCGGACGCAGGGGCTCTCCAAGCACAGATACGCAGTATTTT. The encoded protein is CASGRRGSPSTDTQYF. The J gene is TRBJ2-3, the V gene TRBV5-1; the D gene is possibly TRBD1 (6 bases). CDR3 length: 16 amino acids. Germline-derived CDR1 and CDR2 are SGHRS and YFSETQ. Trimming cost V 7 bases and J 0 bases, with 18 bases left between them.

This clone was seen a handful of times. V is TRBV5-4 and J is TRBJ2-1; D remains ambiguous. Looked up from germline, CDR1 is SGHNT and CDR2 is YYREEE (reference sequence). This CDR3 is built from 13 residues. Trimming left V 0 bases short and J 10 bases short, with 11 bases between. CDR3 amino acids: CASSLDRLMEQFF. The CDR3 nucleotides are TGTGCCAGCAGCTTGGACCGACTTATGGAGCAGTTCTTC.

The CDR3 sequence: CASSSPVNEQFF. CDR3 coding DNA: TGTGCCAGCAGTTCGCCGGTCAATGAGCAGTTCTTC. V and J are TRBV6-5 and TRBJ2-1; D remains ambiguous. Germline assignment: CDR1 MNHEY and CDR2 SVGAGI. Trimming cost V 4 bases and J 6 bases, with 7 bases left between them. The CDR3 loop spans 12 amino acids.

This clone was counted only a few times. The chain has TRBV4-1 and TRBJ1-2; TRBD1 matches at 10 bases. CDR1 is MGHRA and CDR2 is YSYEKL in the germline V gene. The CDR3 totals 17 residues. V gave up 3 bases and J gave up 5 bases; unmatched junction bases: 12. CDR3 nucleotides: TGCGCCAGCAGCCACCAAGTGCGGGACAGGGGACTATATGGCTACACCTTC. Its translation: CASSHQVRDRGLYGYTF.

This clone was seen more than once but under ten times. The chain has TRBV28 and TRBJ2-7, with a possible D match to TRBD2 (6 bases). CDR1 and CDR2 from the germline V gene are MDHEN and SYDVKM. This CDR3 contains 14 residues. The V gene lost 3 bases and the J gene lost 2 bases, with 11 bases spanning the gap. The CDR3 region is CASSFMGGAYEQYF. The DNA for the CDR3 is TGTGCCAGCAGTTTTATGGGGGGAGCCTACGAGCAGTACTTC.

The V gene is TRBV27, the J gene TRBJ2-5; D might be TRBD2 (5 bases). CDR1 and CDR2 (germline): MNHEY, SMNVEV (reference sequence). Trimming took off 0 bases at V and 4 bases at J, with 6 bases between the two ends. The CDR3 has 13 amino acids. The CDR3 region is CASSLSSGETQYF. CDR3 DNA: TGTGCCAGCAGTTTATCAAGCGGAGAGACCCAGTACTTC.

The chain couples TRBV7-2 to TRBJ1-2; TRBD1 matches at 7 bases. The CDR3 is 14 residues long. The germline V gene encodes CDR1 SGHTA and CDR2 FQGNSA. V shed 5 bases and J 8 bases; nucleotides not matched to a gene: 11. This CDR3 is CASSPYKGAGGYTF. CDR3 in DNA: TGTGCCAGCAGCCCATACAAGGGGGCGGGGGGCTACACCTTC.

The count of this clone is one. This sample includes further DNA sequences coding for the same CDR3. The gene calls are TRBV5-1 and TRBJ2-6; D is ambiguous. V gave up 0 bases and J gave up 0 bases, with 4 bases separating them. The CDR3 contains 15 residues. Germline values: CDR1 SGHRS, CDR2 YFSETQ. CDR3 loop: CASSLGVSGANVLTF. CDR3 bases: TGCGCCAGCAGCTTGGGAGTCTCTGGGGCCAACGTCCTGACTTTC.

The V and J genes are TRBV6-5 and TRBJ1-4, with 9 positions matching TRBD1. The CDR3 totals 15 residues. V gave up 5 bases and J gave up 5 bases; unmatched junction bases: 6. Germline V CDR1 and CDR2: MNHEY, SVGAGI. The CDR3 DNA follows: TGTGCCAGCAGTGGAACCGGACAGGGGAATGAAAAACTGTTTTTT. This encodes CASSGTGQGNEKLFF.

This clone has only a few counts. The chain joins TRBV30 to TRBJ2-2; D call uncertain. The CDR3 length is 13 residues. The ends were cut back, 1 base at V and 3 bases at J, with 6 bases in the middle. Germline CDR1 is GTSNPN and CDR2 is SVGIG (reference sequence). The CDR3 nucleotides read TGTGCCTGGAGTGGGCGGTACACCGGGGAGCTGTTTTTT. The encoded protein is CAWSGRYTGELFF.

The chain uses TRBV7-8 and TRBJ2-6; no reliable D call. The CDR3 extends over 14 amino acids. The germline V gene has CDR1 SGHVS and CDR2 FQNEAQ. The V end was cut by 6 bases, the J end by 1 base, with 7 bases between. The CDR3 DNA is TGTGCCAGCAGGGCATTTTCTGGGGCCAACGTCCTGACTTTC. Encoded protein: CASRAFSGANVLTF.

The CDR3 DNA is TGTGCCAGCAGCTTAACCCCCAGCACGAGGGTGGGGATAAACTATGGCTACACCTTC. This encodes CASSLTPSTRVGINYGYTF. V is TRBV7-2 and J is TRBJ1-2; no clear D gene. This CDR3 is 19 amino acids long. V dropped 2 bases and J dropped 2 bases, with 24 bases sitting between them. Germline-derived CDR1 and CDR2 are SGHTA and FQGNSA.

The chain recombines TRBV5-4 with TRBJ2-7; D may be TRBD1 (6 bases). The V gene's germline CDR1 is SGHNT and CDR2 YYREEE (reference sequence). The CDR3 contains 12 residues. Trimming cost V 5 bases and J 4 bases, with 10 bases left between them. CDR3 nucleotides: TGTGCCAGCAGTCAAACAGGGTACGAGCAGTACTTC. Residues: CASSQTGYEQYF.

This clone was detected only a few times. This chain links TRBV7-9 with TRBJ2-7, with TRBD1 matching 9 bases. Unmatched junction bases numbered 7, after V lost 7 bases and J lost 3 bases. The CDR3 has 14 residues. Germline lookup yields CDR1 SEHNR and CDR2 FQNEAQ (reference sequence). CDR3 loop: CASTPGQGIYEQYF. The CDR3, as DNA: TGTGCCAGCACTCCGGGACAGGGTATCTACGAGCAGTACTTC.

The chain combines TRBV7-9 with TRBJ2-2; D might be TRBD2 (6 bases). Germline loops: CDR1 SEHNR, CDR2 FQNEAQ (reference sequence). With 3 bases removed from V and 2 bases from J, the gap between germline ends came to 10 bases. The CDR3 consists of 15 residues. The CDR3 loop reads CASSFGGTNTGELFF. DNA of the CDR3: TGTGCCAGCAGCTTTGGCGGGACTAACACCGGGGAGCTGTTTTTT.

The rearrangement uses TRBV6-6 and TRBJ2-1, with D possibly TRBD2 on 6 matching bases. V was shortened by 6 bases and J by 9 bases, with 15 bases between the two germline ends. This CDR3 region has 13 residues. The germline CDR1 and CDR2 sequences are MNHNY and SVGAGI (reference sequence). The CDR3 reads CASSGPGRSEQFF. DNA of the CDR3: TGTGCCAGCAGCGGACCTGGGAGGAGTGAGCAGTTCTTC.

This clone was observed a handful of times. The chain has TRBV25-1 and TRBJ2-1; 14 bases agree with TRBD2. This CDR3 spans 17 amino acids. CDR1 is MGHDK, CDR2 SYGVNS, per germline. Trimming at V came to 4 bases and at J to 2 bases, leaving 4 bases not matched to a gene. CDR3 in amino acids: CASSAGTSGGPYNEQFF. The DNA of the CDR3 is TGTGCCAGCAGTGCCGGGACTAGCGGGGGCCCCTACAATGAGCAGTTCTTC.